Shown below are 10 T cell receptor beta chains from a single sample sequenced in a study of shared clonotypes between healthy human individuals. Some clones are missing from TCRdb's copy, which holds only in-frame ones; the method was immunoSEQ multiplex PCR. The data contain about 2 million clones, around 96% of them singletons. Naive CD8 cells were CD45RO-negative, positively selected for CCR7, excluding terminally differentiated effector memory CD45RA+ cells. The sequencing input was naive CD8+ T cells sorted from blood. The receptors shown here come from a man aged 18 to 30 in good health.

This clone has only one observation. CDR3 protein: CASRDRDRAVGELFF. In DNA form, the CDR3 reads TGTGCCAGCAGGGACCGGGACAGGGCTGTCGGGGAGCTGTTTTTT. This chain joins TRBV27 and TRBJ2-2; 9 nucleotides align to TRBD1. The CDR3 sequence is 15 residues long. In germline, CDR1 is MNHEY, CDR2 SMNVEV (reference sequence). The V and J ends lost 6 bases and 7 bases, in that order; junction bases with no gene match: 9.

This clone was seen only once. The chain employs TRBV13 and TRBJ1-3; D is unclear. The ends were cut back, 3 bases at V and 6 bases at J, with 12 bases in the middle. In germline, CDR1 is PRHDT, CDR2 FYEKMQ (reference sequence). This CDR3 contains 14 residues. The CDR3, as DNA: TGTGCCAGCAGCTTCGGGGAAGAGGAAAACACCATATATTTT. It specifies CASSFGEEENTIYF.

This clone has only a few counts. The V and J genes are TRBV11-3 and TRBJ1-1, with D unresolved. The CDR3 extends over 12 amino acids. V lost 6 bases to trimming and J lost 4 bases, with 9 bases between them. CDR1 and CDR2 from the germline V gene are SGHNT and YENEEA. The CDR3 sequence is CASSPAGTEAFF. The DNA of the CDR3 is TGTGCCAGCAGTCCAGCGGGCACTGAAGCTTTCTTT.

The chain carries TRBV5-6 and TRBJ2-7, with TRBD1 identical over 10 bases. In germline, CDR1 is SGHDT, CDR2 YYEEEE. The junction had 9 bases not matched to a gene; V was cut back by 5 bases and J by 7 bases. The CDR3 has 14 residues. CDR3 coding DNA: TGTGCCAGCAGTTACAGACAGGGGGCTAGGGAGCAGTACTTC. Translated, it gives CASSYRQGAREQYF.

The J gene is TRBJ2-5, the V gene TRBV20-1; TRBD2 matches at 7 bases. The CDR3 has 11 residues. CDR1 is DFQATT, CDR2 SNEGSKA, per germline (reference sequence). J lost 9 bases, V lost 2 bases, and 3 bases had no gene match. The chain's CDR3 is CSARPREAQYF. For the CDR3, the DNA is TGCAGTGCTAGACCCCGGGAGGCCCAGTACTTC.

J is TRBJ1-2 and V is TRBV7-9; the D gene is possibly TRBD1 (5 bases). Germline V gives CDR1 SEHNR, CDR2 FQNEAQ (reference sequence). The CDR3 length is 14 residues. Trimming pared 8 bases from V and 4 bases from J, leaving 17 bases between. The CDR3 region has the DNA TGTGCCAGCGATCTTCGGGGGGACGGCTATGGCTACACCTTC. Encoded protein: CASDLRGDGYGYTF.

This chain joins TRBV7-8 and TRBJ2-5, with D unclear. In germline, CDR1 is SGHVS, CDR2 FQNEAQ. The V and J ends lost 5 bases and 5 bases respectively, with 21 bases between them. CDR3 length: 16 residues. CDR3 DNA sequence: TGTGCCAGCAGCCCAAGACTTATCCGCAATCGGGAGACCCAGTACTTC. This codes for CASSPRLIRNRETQYF.

The chain combines TRBV5-4 with TRBJ2-7, with D perhaps matching TRBD1 (5 bases). The V gene's germline CDR1 is SGHNT and CDR2 YYREEE (reference sequence). V lost 0 bases to trimming and J lost 2 bases, with 9 bases between them. The CDR3 loop spans 14 amino acids. The CDR3: CASSLAGSPYEQYF. The CDR3 coding sequence is TGTGCCAGCAGCTTGGCAGGGTCACCCTACGAGCAGTACTTC.

This sequence joins TRBV2 and TRBJ2-3, with D hard to call. CDR1 and CDR2 from the germline V gene are SNHLY and FYNNEI. This CDR3 contains 16 residues. The V gene lost 0 bases and the J gene lost 2 bases, with 12 bases spanning the gap. CDR3 nucleotides: TGTGCCAGCAGTGAAGCAGAGGAGCAGCCCACAGATACGCAGTATTTT. As protein: CASSEAEEQPTDTQYF.

For this clone: Distinct nucleotide sequences in the sample also encode this CDR3. CDR3 sequence reads: CASSYGTGPYEQYF. CDR3 DNA sequence: TGTGCCAGCAGTTACGGGACAGGTCCCTACGAGCAGTACTTC. The V and J genes are TRBV6-5 and TRBJ2-7, with TRBD1 matching over 8 bases. The CDR3 totals 14 residues. The germline gives CDR1 MNHEY, CDR2 SVGAGI. The J segment lost 2 bases and the V segment lost 2 bases, leaving 2 bases of the junction unmatched.